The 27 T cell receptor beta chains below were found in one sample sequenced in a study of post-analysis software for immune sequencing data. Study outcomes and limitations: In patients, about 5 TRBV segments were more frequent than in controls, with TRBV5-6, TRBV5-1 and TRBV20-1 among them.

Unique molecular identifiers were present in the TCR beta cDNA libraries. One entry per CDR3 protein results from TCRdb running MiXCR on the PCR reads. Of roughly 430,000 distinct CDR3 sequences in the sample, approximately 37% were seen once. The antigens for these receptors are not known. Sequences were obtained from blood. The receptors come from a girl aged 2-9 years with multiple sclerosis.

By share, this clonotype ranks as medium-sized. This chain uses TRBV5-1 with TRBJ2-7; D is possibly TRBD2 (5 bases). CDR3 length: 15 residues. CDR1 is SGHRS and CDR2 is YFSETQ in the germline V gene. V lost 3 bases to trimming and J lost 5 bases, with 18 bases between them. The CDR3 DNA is TGCGCCAGCAGCTGGAGGCCGGACGCGATGGACGAGCAGTACTTC. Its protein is CASSWRPDAMDEQYF.

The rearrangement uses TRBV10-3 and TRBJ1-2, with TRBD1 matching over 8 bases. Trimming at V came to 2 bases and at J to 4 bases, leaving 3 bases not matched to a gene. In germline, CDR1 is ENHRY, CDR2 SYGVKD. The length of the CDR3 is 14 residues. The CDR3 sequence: CAISEGTGVYGYTF. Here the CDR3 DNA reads TGTGCCATCAGTGAGGGGACAGGAGTCTATGGCTACACCTTC.

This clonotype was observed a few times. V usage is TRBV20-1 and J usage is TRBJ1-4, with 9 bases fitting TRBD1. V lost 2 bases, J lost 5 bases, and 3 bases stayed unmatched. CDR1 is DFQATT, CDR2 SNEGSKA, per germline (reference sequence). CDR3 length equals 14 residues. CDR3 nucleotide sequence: TGCAGTGCTAGATATGGACAGGGGAATGAAAAACTGTTTTTT. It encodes CSARYGQGNEKLFF.

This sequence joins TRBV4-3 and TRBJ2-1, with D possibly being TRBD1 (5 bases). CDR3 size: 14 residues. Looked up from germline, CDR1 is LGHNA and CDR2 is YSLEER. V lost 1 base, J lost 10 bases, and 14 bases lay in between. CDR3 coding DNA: TGCGCCAGCAGCCAAGTCGTGGGGCAATGGGAGCAGTTCTTC. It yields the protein CASSQVVGQWEQFF.

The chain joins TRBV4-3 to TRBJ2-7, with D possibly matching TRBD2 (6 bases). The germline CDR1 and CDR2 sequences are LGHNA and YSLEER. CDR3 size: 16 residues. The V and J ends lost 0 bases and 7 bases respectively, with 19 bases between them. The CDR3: CASSQDPGLPAGEQYF. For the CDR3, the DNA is TGCGCCAGCAGCCAAGATCCAGGACTACCCGCGGGGGAGCAGTACTTC.

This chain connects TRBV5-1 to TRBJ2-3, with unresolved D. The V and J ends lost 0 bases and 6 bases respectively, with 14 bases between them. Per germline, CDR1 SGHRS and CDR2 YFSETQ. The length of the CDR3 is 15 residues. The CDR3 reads CASSLGLTHGDTQYF. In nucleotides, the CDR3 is TGCGCCAGCAGCTTGGGACTTACACATGGGGATACGCAGTATTTT.

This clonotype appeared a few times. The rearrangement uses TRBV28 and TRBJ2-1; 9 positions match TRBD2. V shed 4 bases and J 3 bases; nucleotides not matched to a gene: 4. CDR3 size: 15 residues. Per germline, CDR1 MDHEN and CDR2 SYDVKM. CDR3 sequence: CASSSLRGGYNEQFF. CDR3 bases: TGTGCCAGCAGTTCCCTGCGGGGGGGCTACAATGAGCAGTTCTTC. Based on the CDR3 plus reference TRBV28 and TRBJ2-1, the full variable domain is DVKVTQSSRYLVKRTGEKVFLECVQDMDHENMFWYRQDPGLGLRLIYFSYDVKMKEKGDIPEGYSVSREKKERFSLILESASTNQTSMYLCASSSLRGGYNEQFFGPGTRLTVL.

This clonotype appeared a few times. The CDR3 loop reads CASSIDGGAMAFF. CDR3 sequence (DNA): TGTGCCAGCAGCATAGACGGAGGGGCTATGGCTTTCTTT. This sequence joins TRBV6-2 or TRBV6-3 and TRBJ1-1, with D maybe TRBD1 (5 bases). V lost 6 bases and J lost 11, with 19 bases in between. This CDR3 is built from 13 residues. Germline CDR1 reads MNHEY; CDR2 reads SVGEGT.

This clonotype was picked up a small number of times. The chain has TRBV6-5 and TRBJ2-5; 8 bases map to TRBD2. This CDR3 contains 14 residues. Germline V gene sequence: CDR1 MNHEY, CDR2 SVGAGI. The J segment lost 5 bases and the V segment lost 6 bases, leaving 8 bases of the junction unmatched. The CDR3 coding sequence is TGTGCCAGCAGAGCGGGAGTAGATTGGGAGACCCAGTACTTC. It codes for CASRAGVDWETQYF.

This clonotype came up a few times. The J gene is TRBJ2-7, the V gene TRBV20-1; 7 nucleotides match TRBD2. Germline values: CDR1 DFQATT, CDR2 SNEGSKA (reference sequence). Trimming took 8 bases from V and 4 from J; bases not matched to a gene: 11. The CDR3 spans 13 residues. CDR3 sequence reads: CSCSSGIRYEQYF. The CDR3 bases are TGCAGTTGTTCAAGCGGGATCCGGTACGAGCAGTACTTC.

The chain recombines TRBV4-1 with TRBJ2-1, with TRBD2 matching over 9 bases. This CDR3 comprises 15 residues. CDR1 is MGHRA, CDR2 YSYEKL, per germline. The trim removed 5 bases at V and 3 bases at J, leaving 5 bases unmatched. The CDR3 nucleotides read TGCGCCAGCAGCTTGACTAGCGGTAACTACAATGAGCAGTTCTTC. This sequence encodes CASSLTSGNYNEQFF.

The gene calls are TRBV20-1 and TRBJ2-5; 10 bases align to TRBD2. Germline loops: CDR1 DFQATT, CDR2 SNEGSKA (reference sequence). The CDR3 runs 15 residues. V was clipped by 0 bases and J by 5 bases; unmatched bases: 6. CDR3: CSARDWLAGVETQYF. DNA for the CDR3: TGCAGTGCTAGAGACTGGCTAGCGGGGGTCGAGACCCAGTACTTC.

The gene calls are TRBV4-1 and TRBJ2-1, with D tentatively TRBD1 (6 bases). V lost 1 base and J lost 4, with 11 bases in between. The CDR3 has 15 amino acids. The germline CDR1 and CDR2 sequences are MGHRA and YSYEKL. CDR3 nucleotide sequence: TGCGCCAGCAGCCAAGCTGGGACAACTTACAATGAGCAGTTCTTC. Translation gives CASSQAGTTYNEQFF.

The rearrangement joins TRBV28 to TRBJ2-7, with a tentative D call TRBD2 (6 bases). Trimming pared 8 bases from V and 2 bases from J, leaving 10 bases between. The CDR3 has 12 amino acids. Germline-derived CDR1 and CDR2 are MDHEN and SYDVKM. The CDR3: CASGRRAYEQYF. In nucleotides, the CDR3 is TGTGCCAGCGGGAGGCGGGCCTACGAGCAGTACTTC.

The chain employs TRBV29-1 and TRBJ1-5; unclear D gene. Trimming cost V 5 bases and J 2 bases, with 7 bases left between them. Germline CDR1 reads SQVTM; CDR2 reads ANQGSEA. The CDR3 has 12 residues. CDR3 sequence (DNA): TGCAGCGTTAGAACGGGCAATCAGCCCCAGCATTTT. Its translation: CSVRTGNQPQHF.

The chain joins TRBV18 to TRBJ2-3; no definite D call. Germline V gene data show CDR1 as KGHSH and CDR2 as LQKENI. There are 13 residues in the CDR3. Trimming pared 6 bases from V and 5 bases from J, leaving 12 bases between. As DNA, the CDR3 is TGTGCCAGCTCGCCTCGCGAATTAGATACGCAGTATTTT. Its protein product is CASSPRELDTQYF.

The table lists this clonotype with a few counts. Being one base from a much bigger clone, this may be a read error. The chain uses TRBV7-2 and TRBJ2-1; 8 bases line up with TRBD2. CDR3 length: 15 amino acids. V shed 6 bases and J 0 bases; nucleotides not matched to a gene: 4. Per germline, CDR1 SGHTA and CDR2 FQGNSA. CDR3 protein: CASRLSGSSYNEQFF. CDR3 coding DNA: TGTGCCAGCAGGTTAAGCGGGAGCTCCTACAATGAGCAGTTCTTC. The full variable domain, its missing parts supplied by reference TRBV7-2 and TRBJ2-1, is GAGVSQSPSNKVTEKGKDVELRCDPISGHTALYWYRQSLGQGLEFLIYFQGNSAPDKSGLPSDRFSAERTGGSVSTLTIQRTQQEDSAVYLCASRLSGSSYNEQFFGPGTRLTVL.

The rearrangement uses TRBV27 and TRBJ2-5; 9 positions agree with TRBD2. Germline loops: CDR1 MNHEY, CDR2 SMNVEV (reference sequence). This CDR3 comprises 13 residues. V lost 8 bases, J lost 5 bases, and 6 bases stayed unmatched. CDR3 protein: CASPGLARETQYF. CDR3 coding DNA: TGTGCCAGCCCCGGACTAGCGAGGGAGACCCAGTACTTC.

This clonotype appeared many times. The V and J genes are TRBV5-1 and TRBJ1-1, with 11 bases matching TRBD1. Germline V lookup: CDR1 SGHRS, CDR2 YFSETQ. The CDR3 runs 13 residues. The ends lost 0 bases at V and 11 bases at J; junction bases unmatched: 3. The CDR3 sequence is CASSLGTGGSAFF. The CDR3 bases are TGCGCCAGCAGCTTGGGGACAGGGGGCTCGGCTTTCTTT.

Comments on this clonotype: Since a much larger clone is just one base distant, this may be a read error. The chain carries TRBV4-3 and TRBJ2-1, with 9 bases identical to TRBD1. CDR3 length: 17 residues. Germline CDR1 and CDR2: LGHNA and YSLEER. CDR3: CASSQDWTGDEYNKQFF. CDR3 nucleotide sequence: TGCGCCAGCAGCCAAGATTGGACAGGGGATGAGTACAATAAGCAGTTCTTC.

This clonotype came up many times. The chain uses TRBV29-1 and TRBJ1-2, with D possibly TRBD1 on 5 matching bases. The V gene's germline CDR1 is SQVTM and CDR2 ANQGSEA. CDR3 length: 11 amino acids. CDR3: CSAGGGYGYTF. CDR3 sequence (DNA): TGCAGTGCGGGGGGAGGCTATGGCTACACCTTC.

CDR3 bases: TGTGCCAGCAGTTTCCATCGGGGCGGGGGGATGGGAGATACGCAGTATTTT. Its protein product is CASSFHRGGGMGDTQYF. The V call is TRBV28, the J call TRBJ2-3; 8 bases map to TRBD2. V trimming: 3 bases; J trimming: 5 bases; junction bases outside the gene matches: 13. Germline CDR1 and CDR2: MDHEN and SYDVKM. The CDR3 sequence is 17 residues long.

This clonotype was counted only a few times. CDR3 nucleotide sequence: TGTGCCATCAGTGAGTCTAGCGGGAGGACCAAGAACACCGGGGAGCTGTTTTTT. This encodes CAISESSGRTKNTGELFF. The V call is TRBV10-3, the J call TRBJ2-2; 10 nucleotides match TRBD2. The CDR3 extends over 18 amino acids. V lost 0 bases to trimming and J lost 1 base; unmatched junction nucleotides: 5. The germline V gene encodes CDR1 ENHRY and CDR2 SYGVKD.

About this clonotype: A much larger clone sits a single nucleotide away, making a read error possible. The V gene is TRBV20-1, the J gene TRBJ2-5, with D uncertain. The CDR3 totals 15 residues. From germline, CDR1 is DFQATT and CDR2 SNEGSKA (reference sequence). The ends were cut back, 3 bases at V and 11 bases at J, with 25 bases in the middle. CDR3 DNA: TGCAGTGCTAGTCAAAGGCGCCTGTACCCCAATGAGCAGTACTTC. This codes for CSASQRRLYPNEQYF.

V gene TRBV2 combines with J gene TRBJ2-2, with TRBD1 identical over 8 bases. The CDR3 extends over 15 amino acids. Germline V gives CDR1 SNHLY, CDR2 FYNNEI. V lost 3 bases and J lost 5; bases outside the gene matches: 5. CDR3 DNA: TGTGCCAGCAGTGACAGCAGGGGGCATACCGGGGAGCTGTTTTTT. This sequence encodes CASSDSRGHTGELFF.

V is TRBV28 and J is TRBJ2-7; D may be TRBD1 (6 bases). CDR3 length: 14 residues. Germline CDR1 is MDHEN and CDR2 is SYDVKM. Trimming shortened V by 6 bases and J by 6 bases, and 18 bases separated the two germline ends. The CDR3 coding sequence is TGTGCCAGCAGCTCAGGGCTCGCAGGGGTCGAGCAGTACTTC. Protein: CASSSGLAGVEQYF.

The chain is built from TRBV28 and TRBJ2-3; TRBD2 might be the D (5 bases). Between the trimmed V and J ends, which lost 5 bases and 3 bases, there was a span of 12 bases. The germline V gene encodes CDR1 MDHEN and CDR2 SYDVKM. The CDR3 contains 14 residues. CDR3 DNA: TGTGCCAGCAGTCGCATACTAGTAACAGATACGCAGTATTTT. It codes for CASSRILVTDTQYF.